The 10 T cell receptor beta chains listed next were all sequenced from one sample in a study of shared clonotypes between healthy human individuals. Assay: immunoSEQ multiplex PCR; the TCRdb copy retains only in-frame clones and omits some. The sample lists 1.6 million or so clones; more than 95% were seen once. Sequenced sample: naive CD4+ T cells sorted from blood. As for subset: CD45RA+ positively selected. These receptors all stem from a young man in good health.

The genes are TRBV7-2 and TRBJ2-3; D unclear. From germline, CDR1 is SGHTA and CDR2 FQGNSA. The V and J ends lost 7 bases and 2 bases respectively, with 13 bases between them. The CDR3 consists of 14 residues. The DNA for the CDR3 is TGTGCCAGCAAAAGAAAGGGTTACACAGATACGCAGTATTTT. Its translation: CASKRKGYTDTQYF. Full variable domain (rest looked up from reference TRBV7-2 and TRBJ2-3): GAGVSQSPSNKVTEKGKDVELRCDPISGHTALYWYRQSLGQGLEFLIYFQGNSAPDKSGLPSDRFSAERTGGSVSTLTIQRTQQEDSAVYLCASKRKGYTDTQYFGPGTRLTVL.

The CDR3 DNA follows: TGTGCCAGCAGTGAATCGGGGGATGAGCAGTTCTTC. This sequence encodes CASSESGDEQFF. The chain has TRBV2 and TRBJ2-1, with a weak D call TRBD2 (6 bases). Trimming took off 2 bases at V and 8 bases at J, with 7 bases between the two ends. Germline V gives CDR1 SNHLY, CDR2 FYNNEI. This CDR3 region has 12 residues.

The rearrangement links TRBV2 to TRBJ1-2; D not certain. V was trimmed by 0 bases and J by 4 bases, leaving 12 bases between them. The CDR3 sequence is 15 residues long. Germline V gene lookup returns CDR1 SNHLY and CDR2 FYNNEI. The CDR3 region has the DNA TGTGCCAGCAGTGAAGCGCTTCGCGGAGCCTATGGCTACACCTTC. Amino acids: CASSEALRGAYGYTF.

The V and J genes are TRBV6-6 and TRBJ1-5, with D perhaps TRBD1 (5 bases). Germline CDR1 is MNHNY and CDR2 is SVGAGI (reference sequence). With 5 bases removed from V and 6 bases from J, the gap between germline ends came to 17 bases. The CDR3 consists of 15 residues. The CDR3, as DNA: TGTGCCAGCAGTAGCAGGACCCCGGGGGGTCAGCCCCAGCATTTT. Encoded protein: CASSSRTPGGQPQHF.

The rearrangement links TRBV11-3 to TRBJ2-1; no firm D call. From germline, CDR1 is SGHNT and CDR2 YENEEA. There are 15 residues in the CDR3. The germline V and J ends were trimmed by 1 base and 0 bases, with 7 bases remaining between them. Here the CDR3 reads CASSLGENSYNEQFF. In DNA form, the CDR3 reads TGTGCCAGCAGCTTAGGGGAAAACTCCTACAATGAGCAGTTCTTC. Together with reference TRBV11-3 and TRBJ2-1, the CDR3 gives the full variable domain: EAGVVQSPRYKIIEKKQPVAFWCNPISGHNTLYWYLQNLGQGPELLIRYENEEAVDDSQLPKDRFSAERLKGVDSTLKIQPAELGDSAVYLCASSLGENSYNEQFFGPGTRLTVL.

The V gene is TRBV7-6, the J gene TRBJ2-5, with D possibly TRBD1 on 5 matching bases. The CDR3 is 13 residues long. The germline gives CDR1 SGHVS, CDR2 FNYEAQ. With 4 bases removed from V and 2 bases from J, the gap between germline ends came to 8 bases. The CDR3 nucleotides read TGTGCCAGCAGCTCAGGGATACAAGAGACCCAGTACTTC. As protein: CASSSGIQETQYF.

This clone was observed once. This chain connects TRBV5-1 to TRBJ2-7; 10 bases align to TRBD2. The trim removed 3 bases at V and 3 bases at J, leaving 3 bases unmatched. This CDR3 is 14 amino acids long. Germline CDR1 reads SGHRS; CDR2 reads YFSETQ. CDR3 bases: TGCGCCAGCAGCTACGGGACTAGCGACTACGAGCAGTACTTC. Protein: CASSYGTSDYEQYF.

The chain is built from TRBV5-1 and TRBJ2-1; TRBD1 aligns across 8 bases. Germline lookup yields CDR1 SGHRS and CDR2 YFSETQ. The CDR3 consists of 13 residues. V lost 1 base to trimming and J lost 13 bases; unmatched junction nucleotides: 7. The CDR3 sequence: CASSLKTGTGQFF. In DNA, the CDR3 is TGCGCCAGCAGCTTGAAGACCGGGACAGGCCAGTTCTTC.

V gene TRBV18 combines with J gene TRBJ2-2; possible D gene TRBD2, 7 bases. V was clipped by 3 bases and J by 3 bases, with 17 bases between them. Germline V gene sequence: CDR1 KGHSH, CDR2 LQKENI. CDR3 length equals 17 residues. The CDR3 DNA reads TGTGCCAGCTCACCGCTCCGGGGGGCATCGGACACCGGGGAGCTGTTTTTT. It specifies CASSPLRGASDTGELFF.

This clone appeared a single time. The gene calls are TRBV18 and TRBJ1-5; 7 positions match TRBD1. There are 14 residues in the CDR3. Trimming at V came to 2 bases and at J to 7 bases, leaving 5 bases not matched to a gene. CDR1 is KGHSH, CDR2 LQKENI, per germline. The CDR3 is CASSPAGTEQPQHF. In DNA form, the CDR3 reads TGTGCCAGCTCACCAGCAGGGACAGAGCAGCCCCAGCATTTT.